The 31 T cell receptor beta chains in this list originate from one sample, sequenced in a study of spatial heterogeneity in lung cancer (dated by TCRdb to 2018 to 2020). To prepare the library, 5' RACE was applied. Instrument on record: NextSeq 500. The raw public data were reprocessed by TCRdb itself: fastp quality trimming at Q25, MiXCR clonotype calling, in-frame beta chains only. Rows with a matching CDR3 protein are joined into one entry that keeps the most common DNA and genes. The sample table records 15,000 to 20,000 distinct CDR3 sequences; 5% to 6.5% of these occur just once. The ten largest clones take up roughly 24% of the sample. The time point label, read with the paper, signifies: blood at routine non-recurrence follow-up after resection. Specimen: PBMCs, collected at follow-up. These TCRs come from a male donor with early-stage non-small cell lung cancer.

The rearrangement uses TRBV12-5 and TRBJ2-3; D not resolved. The length of the CDR3 is 13 residues. CDR1 is LGHNT, CDR2 FRNRAP, per germline. V shed 3 bases and J shed 1 base, with 5 bases lying between them. The DNA for the CDR3 is TGTGCTAGTGGTTTCCGGGGCACAGATACGCAGTATTTT. It encodes CASGFRGTDTQYF.

This clonotype is labeled medium-sized (0.01 to 0.1%). The genes are TRBV2 and TRBJ2-2; D is perhaps TRBD1 (6 bases). Germline V lookup: CDR1 SNHLY, CDR2 FYNNEI. The CDR3 sequence is 14 residues long. The V gene lost 3 bases and the J gene lost 5 bases, with 10 bases spanning the gap. CDR3 sequence reads: CASSESGETGELFF. The DNA of the CDR3 is TGTGCCAGCAGTGAGTCAGGGGAGACCGGGGAGCTGTTTTTT. The full variable domain, with the rest looked up from reference TRBV2 and TRBJ2-2, is EPEVTQTPSHQVTQMGQEVILRCVPISNHLYFYWYRQILGQKVEFLVSFYNNEISEKSEIFDDQFSVERPDGSNFTLKIRSTKLEDSAMYFCASSESGETGELFFGEGSRLTVL.

This clonotype was counted only a few times. The J gene is TRBJ2-1, the V gene TRBV11-2; D is uncertain. The CDR3 loop spans 13 amino acids. Germline CDR1 and CDR2: SGHAT and FQNNGV. V was trimmed by 1 base and J by 4 bases, leaving 5 bases between them. CDR3 nucleotide sequence: TGTGCCAGCAGCTTAGGCCAGTACAATGAGCAGTTCTTC. The encoded protein is CASSLGQYNEQFF.

In its sample, this clonotype was seen many times. The chain couples TRBV4-2 to TRBJ1-5; TRBD1 matches 10 bases. The CDR3 has 16 amino acids. After removal of 1 base from V and 7 bases from J, the junction contained 7 bases not matched to a gene. From germline, CDR1 is LGHNA and CDR2 YNFKEQ. This CDR3 reads CASSQARGQGWQPQHF. DNA for the CDR3: TGTGCCAGCAGCCAAGCAAGGGGACAGGGGTGGCAGCCCCAGCATTTT.

This clonotype was recorded at least ten times. The chain is built from TRBV4-2 and TRBJ1-5, with D perhaps matching TRBD1 (5 bases). Germline V lookup: CDR1 LGHNA, CDR2 YNFKEQ. The CDR3 has 17 residues. Trimming removed 0 bases at V and 0 bases at J, with 12 bases between. CDR3 loop: CASSQEATVDSNQPQHF. Written as DNA, the CDR3 is TGTGCCAGCAGCCAAGAGGCGACAGTCGATAGCAATCAGCCCCAGCATTTT.

This clonotype was seen repeatedly, ten times or more. Germline and junction disagree at one end, which may indicate a read error. This chain links TRBV7-7 with TRBJ2-5; 11 nucleotides align to TRBD1. The CDR3 runs to 16 residues. Germline CDR1 SSHAT, CDR2 FNYEAQ (reference sequence). The DNA of the CDR3 is TGTGCTAGCAGCTTAGTCCCGGGACAGGGGGAAGAGACCCAGTACTTC. Its protein product is CASSLVPGQGEETQYF.

This clonotype was observed at least ten times. The V and J genes are TRBV25-1 and TRBJ2-2; possibly TRBD2 for D (6 bases). V shed 4 bases and J shed 2 bases, with 14 bases lying between them. Looked up from germline, CDR1 is MGHDK and CDR2 is SYGVNS. CDR3 length equals 16 residues. CDR3 sequence (DNA): TGTGCCAGCAGTGGGCCGGCGGGGAAAAACACCGGGGAGCTGTTTTTT. It is translated as CASSGPAGKNTGELFF.

This clonotype was detected ten times or more. The gene calls are TRBV7-9 and TRBJ2-3, with 7 bases lining up with TRBD1. The CDR3 has 15 residues. V was clipped by 5 bases and J by 1 base; unmatched bases: 6. Looked up from germline, CDR1 is SEHNR and CDR2 is FQNEAQ (reference sequence). Here the CDR3 DNA reads TGTGCCAGCAGCCAGGGACAGTCCGGCACAGATACGCAGTATTTT. Its translation: CASSQGQSGTDTQYF.

This clonotype was recorded many times. The J gene is TRBJ2-2, the V gene TRBV2; D possibly uses TRBD1 or TRBD2 (5 bases each). The CDR3 spans 15 residues. Trimming pared 6 bases from V and 6 bases from J, leaving 17 bases between. Germline V lookup: CDR1 SNHLY, CDR2 FYNNEI. The CDR3 sequence is CASSETTWGSGELFF. The CDR3 bases are TGTGCCAGCAGCGAAACCACCTGGGGGTCCGGGGAGCTGTTTTTT.

This clonotype has at least ten counts. The junction differs from germline at one of its ends, possibly a read error. This chain connects TRBV6-6 to TRBJ1-3; D is uncertain. The germline V gene encodes CDR1 MNHNY and CDR2 SVGAGI (reference sequence). The CDR3 extends over 14 amino acids. CDR3: CASSPSGPGSTIYF. The CDR3, as DNA: TGTGCCAGCAGCCCCTCCGGCCCTGGAAGCACCATATATTTT.

V is TRBV28 and J is TRBJ1-3; D possibly corresponds to TRBD1 (6 bases). CDR3 length: 14 residues. Trimming stripped 6 bases from V and 4 bases from J, with 13 bases between. Germline CDR1 is MDHEN and CDR2 is SYDVKM. CDR3 loop: CASRVRTVGNTIYF. CDR3 sequence (DNA): TGTGCCAGCAGGGTTCGGACAGTAGGAAACACCATATATTTT.

The sample holds many counts of this clonotype. The CDR3 here is CASSLDGTSYEQYF. The CDR3 coding sequence is TGCGCCAGCAGCTTGGACGGGACGTCCTACGAGCAGTACTTC. This chain uses TRBV5-1 with TRBJ2-7; the D call may be TRBD1 or TRBD2 (5 bases each). There are 14 residues in the CDR3. Trimming stripped 0 bases from V and 1 base from J, with 8 bases between. Germline assignment: CDR1 SGHRS and CDR2 YFSETQ. The complete variable domain, with remaining parts taken from reference TRBV5-1 and TRBJ2-7, reads KAGVTQTPRYLIKTRGQQVTLSCSPISGHRSVSWYQQTPGQGLQFLFEYFSETQRNKGNFPGRFSGRQFSNSRSEMNVSTLELGDSALYLCASSLDGTSYEQYFGPGTRLTVT.

This clonotype was recorded at least ten times. V usage is TRBV20-1 and J usage is TRBJ1-5; 8 nucleotides align to TRBD1. The CDR3 spans 12 residues. V lost 5 bases to trimming and J lost 7 bases; unmatched junction nucleotides: 4. The germline V gene has CDR1 DFQATT and CDR2 SNEGSKA (reference sequence). The CDR3 sequence: CSAATGGQPQHF. The CDR3 region has the DNA TGCAGTGCTGCTACAGGGGGACAGCCCCAGCATTTT.

The table lists this clonotype with many counts. The genes are TRBV7-2 and TRBJ1-2; D is unclear. Germline assignment: CDR1 SGHTA and CDR2 FQGNSA. Trimming removed 3 bases from V and 2 bases from J, with 13 bases in between. The length of the CDR3 is 15 residues. CDR3 sequence (DNA): TGTGCCAGCAGCTTGTCCGGGCCACCCAACTATGGCTACACCTTC. It is translated as CASSLSGPPNYGYTF.

This clonotype was seen more than once but under ten times. This chain links TRBV24-1 with TRBJ2-5, with 7 bases lining up with TRBD1. The V gene's germline CDR1 is KGHDR and CDR2 SFDVKD. This CDR3 contains 16 residues. The V and J ends lost 4 bases and 2 bases, in that order; junction bases with no gene match: 9. The CDR3 protein is CATSEGTGASQETQYF. CDR3 sequence (DNA): TGTGCCACCAGTGAGGGAACAGGGGCCTCTCAAGAGACCCAGTACTTC.

This clonotype was observed many times. The CDR3 spells CASSSGANVLTF. CDR3 DNA: TGTGCCAGCAGCTCTGGGGCCAACGTCCTGACTTTC. This chain joins TRBV27 and TRBJ2-6; D gene uncertain. Trimming removed 6 bases from V and 0 bases from J, with 0 bases in between. The V gene's germline CDR1 is MNHEY and CDR2 SMNVEV (reference sequence). This CDR3 region has 12 residues.

This clonotype has at least ten counts. This chain uses TRBV11-2 with TRBJ2-7; 13 nucleotides agree with TRBD2. The CDR3 length is 15 residues. The trim removed 4 bases at V and 7 bases at J, leaving 7 bases unmatched. Germline loops: CDR1 SGHAT, CDR2 FQNNGV. The CDR3 region has the DNA TGTGCCAGCAGCTCCATGGTGGGACTAGCGGGGGAGCAGTACTTC. Translated, it gives CASSSMVGLAGEQYF.

This clonotype was counted many times. This rearrangement joins TRBV20-1 to TRBJ2-3; no firm D call. Germline CDR1 is DFQATT and CDR2 is SNEGSKA (reference sequence). The CDR3 runs 13 residues. Trimming removed 0 bases at V and 4 bases at J, with 8 bases between. The CDR3, as DNA: TGCAGTGCTAGAGACCCGGGCCCAGATACGCAGTATTTT. Amino acid sequence: CSARDPGPDTQYF.

This clonotype was detected ten times or more. The rearrangement joins TRBV6-2 or TRBV6-3 to TRBJ2-2, with TRBD1 identical over 8 bases. Germline V gives CDR1 MNHEY, CDR2 SVGEGT. The CDR3 is 18 amino acids. Trimming cost V 0 bases and J 7 bases; bases outside gene matches: 13. The CDR3 is CASSYSYPRTGRNGELFF. Here the CDR3 DNA reads TGTGCCAGCAGTTACTCATACCCAAGGACAGGGAGGAACGGGGAGCTGTTTTTT.

This clonotype was picked up many times. The rearrangement joins TRBV20-1 to TRBJ2-7; 8 bases agree with TRBD2. Germline values: CDR1 DFQATT, CDR2 SNEGSKA (reference sequence). The CDR3 is 14 amino acids. J gave up 2 bases and V 5 bases, and 8 bases lay outside the gene matches. CDR3 in DNA: TGCAGTGCTCCCACTAGCGGCGTCACCTACGAGCAGTACTTC. It encodes CSAPTSGVTYEQYF.

This clonotype occurred many times. The chain uses TRBV12-3 or TRBV12-4 and TRBJ1-1, with TRBD1 matching over 7 bases. The CDR3 extends over 14 amino acids. Germline trimming cut 4 bases from V and 2 bases from J; bases unmatched to any gene: 4. In DNA form, the CDR3 reads TGTGCCAGCAGTTCACAGGGGCTAAACACTGAAGCTTTCTTT. Protein: CASSSQGLNTEAFF.

This clonotype was seen only a few times. V and J are TRBV5-1 and TRBJ2-2; possible D gene TRBD2, 6 bases. This CDR3 spans 15 amino acids. Germline V CDR1 and CDR2: SGHRS, YFSETQ. V was cut by 4 bases and J by 5 bases, with 15 bases left in between. The CDR3 nucleotides read TGCGCCAGCAGCCCCCCTCGGAGGGCAACCGGGGAGCTGTTTTTT. Its protein is CASSPPRRATGELFF.

The rearrangement joins TRBV18 to TRBJ1-2, with D possibly TRBD1 on 5 matching bases. The CDR3 length is 14 residues. Germline V gene lookup returns CDR1 KGHSH and CDR2 LQKENI. Trimming left V 3 bases short and J 4 bases short, with 12 bases between. The CDR3 protein is CASSPGRNPYGYTF. The DNA for the CDR3 is TGTGCCAGCTCACCGGGACGCAATCCCTATGGCTACACCTTC.

At least ten counts were recorded for this clonotype. This sequence joins TRBV21-1 and TRBJ2-2; no check of the table's D call, TRBD2, against the DNA was made. TRBV21-1 is recorded as a pseudogene. The CDR3 covers 14 residues. CDR3 DNA sequence: TGTGCCAGCCCCTCCAAAGGGAACACCGGGGAGCTGTTTTTT. As protein: CASPSKGNTGELFF.

This clonotype came up many times. The chain combines TRBV27 with TRBJ1-6; no reliable D call. The V end was cut by 8 bases, the J end by 7 bases, with 15 bases between. Germline V CDR1 and CDR2: MNHEY, SMNVEV (reference sequence). The CDR3 is made up of 14 amino acids. In DNA form, the CDR3 reads TGTGCCAGCCCCGGGGAAGGGTACAATTCACCCCTCCACTTT. Its translation is CASPGEGYNSPLHF.

This clonotype has ten or more counts. The chain uses TRBV4-2 and TRBJ2-7, with 9 nucleotides matching TRBD1. The CDR3 sequence is 15 residues long. J lost 3 bases, V lost 4 bases, and 7 bases had no gene match. The germline V gene has CDR1 LGHNA and CDR2 YNFKEQ. The CDR3 DNA sequence: TGTGCCAGCAGCCCTCAACAGGGGGCCGTCTACGAGCAGTACTTC. Residues: CASSPQQGAVYEQYF.

This clonotype was picked up many times. The rearrangement uses TRBV4-3 and TRBJ2-7; unclear D gene. Germline V CDR1 and CDR2: LGHNA, YSLEER. The CDR3 has 13 residues. The V end was cut by 1 base, the J end by 3 bases, with 7 bases between. CDR3 residues: CASSQGPHYEQYF. The CDR3, as DNA: TGCGCCAGCAGCCAAGGTCCCCACTACGAGCAGTACTTC.

By proportion, this clonotype is medium-sized. The J gene is TRBJ2-3, the V gene TRBV12-3 or TRBV12-4; D is possibly TRBD1 (5 bases). V shed 7 bases and J shed 3 bases, with 20 bases lying between them. The CDR3 has 16 amino acids. The CDR3 here is CASNRPVGRETDTQYF. Here the CDR3 DNA reads TGTGCCAGCAACAGGCCGGTAGGTCGCGAGACAGATACGCAGTATTTT.

This clonotype came up many times. This chain links TRBV7-2 with TRBJ1-1, with D unresolved. The CDR3 contains 13 residues. V dropped 5 bases and J dropped 6 bases, with 13 bases sitting between them. The germline gives CDR1 SGHTA, CDR2 FQGNSA. Here the CDR3 reads CASSALRSAEAFF. CDR3 coding DNA: TGTGCCAGCAGCGCACTCAGGTCGGCTGAAGCTTTCTTT.

This clonotype appeared many times. The chain's CDR3 is CASSPSGRAGELFF. The CDR3, as DNA: TGTGCCAGCAGTCCCAGCGGGAGGGCCGGGGAGCTGTTTTTT. J is TRBJ2-2 and V is TRBV28, with 10 bases matching TRBD2. The V and J ends lost 5 bases and 6 bases, in that order; junction bases with no gene match: 3. This CDR3 spans 14 amino acids. Germline V lookup: CDR1 MDHEN, CDR2 SYDVKM.

This clonotype occurred many times. The genes are TRBV7-9 and TRBJ2-1, with 9 bases lining up with TRBD2. Germline CDR1 reads SEHNR; CDR2 reads FQNEAQ (reference sequence). Trimming removed 1 base from V and 7 bases from J; junction bases left unmatched: 5. The CDR3 has 15 amino acids. CDR3 DNA: TGTGCCAGCAGCTTAGTCCGGCGGGAGGGAAATGAGCAGTTCTTC. It codes for CASSLVRREGNEQFF.